These T cell receptor beta chains were read from a single sample in a study of graft-versus-host responses after intestinal transplantation. TCRdb keeps only in-frame clones here, not all; method: immunoSEQ multiplex PCR. The repertoire includes more than 50,000 clones, around nine tenths of them detected once, and about 1.6% sits in the top ten. The material was ileum tissue, obtained approximately 56 weeks after transplant. The receptors were sampled from a human patient who received an intestinal transplant, so some T cells may come from the graft donor. Each CDR3 is given without its conserved first and last residue. Each record gives: J gene, V gene, CDR3 protein.

TRBJ2-1	TRBV10-1	ASLPEQVDLSSYNEQF
TRBJ2-7	TRBV4-1	ASSQAGLAGDGEQY
TRBJ2-3	TRBV6-6	ASSPRGPGDTQY
TRBJ2-1	TRBV7-9	ASSSQAGENNEQF
TRBJ1-1	TRBV11-2	ASSFGEYTEAF
TRBJ1-3	TRBV7-9	ASRPKQGSGNTIY
TRBJ2-3	TRBV9	ASSVGLAGGQDTQY
TRBJ2-2	TRBV7-2	ASSLDSALPNTGELF
TRBJ2-7	TRBV29-1	SVERGDGYEQY
TRBJ2-5	TRBV7-3	ASSPRQGEGETQY
TRBJ2-7	TRBV28	ASSLPTGEQY
TRBJ2-7	TRBV11-2	ASSFGTGSYEQY
TRBJ1-3	TRBV7-9	ASSLAAGPRTGGNTIY
TRBJ1-4	TRBV7-9	ASSTVLGVTNEKLF
TRBJ1-1	TRBV19	ASSQGAGTF
TRBJ1-4	TRBV2	ASSEWDINEKLF
TRBJ2-2	TRBV27	ASSLTAGGLPNTGELF
TRBJ2-3	TRBV7-3	ASSLTSGGAPTDTQY
TRBJ1-6	TRBV5-6	ASSLAGDYNSPLH
TRBJ2-5	TRBV28	ASSLGGKETQY
TRBJ2-5	TRBV18	ASSRGQGSQETQY
TRBJ1-2	TRBV6-6	ASSYSGGRADGYT
TRBJ1-6	TRBV2	ASSLESGSPLH
TRBJ2-1	TRBV2	ASMESSYNEQF
TRBJ2-5	TRBV6-6	ASSYLAGGGETQY
TRBJ1-1	TRBV5-1	ASSSGQGTEAF
TRBJ2-3	TRBV2	ASSDGTSTDTQY
TRBJ2-7	TRBV7-2	ASSLVRDSYEQY
TRBJ2-3	TRBV11-2	ASSFDPTDTQY
TRBJ2-4	TRBV7-9	ASSVAGTGDAFSRNIQY
TRBJ2-3	TRBV11-2	ASSLVLASGRTDTQY
TRBJ2-2	TRBV5-1	ASSLGTRGTGELF
TRBJ1-6	TRBV7-9	ASSAGRDSPLH
TRBJ2-3	TRBV5-1	ASSISLAGAGDTQY
TRBJ2-7	TRBV5-1	ASGGANEQY
TRBJ1-1	TRBV6-5	ASSYSTGEAF
TRBJ1-2	TRBV30	AWRKQVLGYT
TRBJ2-2	TRBV6-6	ASSHGLAGHTGELF
TRBJ1-2	TRBV2	ASSEYLALNYGYT
TRBJ1-6	TRBV6-6	ASSYAGSYNSPLH
-	TRBV10-3	AISPQEPYEQY
TRBJ2-7	TRBV5-5	ASSLVDKSYEQY
TRBJ2-7	TRBV2	ASSERLAGGPYEQY
TRBJ2-7	TRBV2	ASSERGSSYEQY
TRBJ1-2	TRBV7-6	ASSLALMEGAPTGYT
TRBJ1-2	TRBV9	ASSVNHDYGYT
TRBJ2-3	TRBV29-1	SVEDLRAGGIDTQY
TRBJ2-7	TRBV6-5	ASSLRVEQY
TRBJ1-2	TRBV6-5	AGRDHYTYGYT
TRBJ2-1	TRBV4-1	ASSRRDGYNEQF
TRBJ1-2	TRBV6-4	ASSDPSGTIGYT
TRBJ1-5	TRBV19	ASKRDRGVLGQPQH
TRBJ1-5	TRBV30	AWSSGLSNQPQH
TRBJ1-4	TRBV2	ARETGTGDEKLF